Included here is one TCR beta chain sequence, with context. Antigen: not known. It was with 60 Vbeta and 13 Jbeta primers that the PCR ran. Repertoires were generated with immunoSEQ multiplex PCR, while TCRdb's copy carries only in-frame clones and drops some. The sample lists fewer than 130,000 clones; roughly 69% were seen once. The sample originates from a study of cytomegalovirus exposure and HLA in healthy donors. Findings and limits, study-wide: An observed cluster of highly shared sequence variants was recorded as a likely sequencing artifact. Later analysis revealed greater clonal expansion in HLA-associated TCR beta chains than in equally common others.

The CDR3 runs 15 residues. CDR1 and CDR2 from the germline V gene are MNHEY and SMNVEV (reference sequence). Trimming pared 3 bases from V and 0 bases from J, leaving 12 bases between. This chain uses TRBV27 with TRBJ2-7; D might be TRBD2 (6 bases). The sample taken for sequencing was PBMCs. The TCR comes from a man aged 50 to 60 in good health and CMV-seropositive. CDR3 DNA sequence: TGTGCCAGCAGTTTTAAAGGAGGGGTCTCCTACGAGCAGTACTTC. Protein sequence: CASSFKGGVSYEQYF.